This T cell receptor beta chain was captured by sequencing in a study of Ad26.COV2.S vaccination and SARS-CoV-2 variants. The treatment was: some 20 received Ad26.COV2.S at low or high dose, single or two shots; 5 received placebo; per-sample allocation not given. The study sampled participants on day 63 after the first vaccine or placebo injection. Notes on this clone: What it recognizes is unknown.

Study outcomes and limitations: An underestimation of total T cell responses may have resulted from the TCR breadth and depth analyses.

Trimming shortened V by 4 bases and J by 0 bases, and 6 bases separated the two germline ends. Germline CDR1 and CDR2: MNHEY and SVGEGT. The CDR3 runs to 14 residues. The data were produced by immunoSEQ multiplex PCR, yet TCRdb's version contains in-frame clones alone and is incomplete. The sample lists 380,000 or so clones, approximately 90% seen once, with around 6.6% in the top ten. The rearrangement links TRBV6-2 or TRBV6-3 to TRBJ1-4; D remains unclear. This TCR was sampled from a person between 18 and 65 years old who received the Ad26.COV2.S COVID-19 vaccine or a placebo. Sample: peripheral blood, taken in a trial of Ad26.COV2.S vaccine versus placebo. The CDR3, as DNA: TGTGCCAGCAGTTTGGGCGCAACTAATGAAAAACTGTTTTTT. It translates to CASSLGATNEKLFF.